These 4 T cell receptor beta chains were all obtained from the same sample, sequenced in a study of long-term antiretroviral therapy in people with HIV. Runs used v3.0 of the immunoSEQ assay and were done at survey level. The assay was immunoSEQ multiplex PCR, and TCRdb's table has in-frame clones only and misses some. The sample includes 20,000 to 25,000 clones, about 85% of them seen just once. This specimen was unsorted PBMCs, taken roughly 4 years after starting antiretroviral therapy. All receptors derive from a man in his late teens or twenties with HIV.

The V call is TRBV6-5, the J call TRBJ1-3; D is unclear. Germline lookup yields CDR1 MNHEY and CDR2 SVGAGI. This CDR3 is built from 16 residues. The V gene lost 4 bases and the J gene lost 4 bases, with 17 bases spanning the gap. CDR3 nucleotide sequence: TGTGCCAGCAGTTGGAATCCCGAACCGGGCGGAAACACCATATATTTT. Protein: CASSWNPEPGGNTIYF.

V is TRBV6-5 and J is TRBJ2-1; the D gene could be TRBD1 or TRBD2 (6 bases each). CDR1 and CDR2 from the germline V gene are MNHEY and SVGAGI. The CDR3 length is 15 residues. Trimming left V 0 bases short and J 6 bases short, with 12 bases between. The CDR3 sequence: CASSYSWGAGNEQFF. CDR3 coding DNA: TGTGCCAGCAGTTACTCGTGGGGGGCTGGCAATGAGCAGTTCTTC.

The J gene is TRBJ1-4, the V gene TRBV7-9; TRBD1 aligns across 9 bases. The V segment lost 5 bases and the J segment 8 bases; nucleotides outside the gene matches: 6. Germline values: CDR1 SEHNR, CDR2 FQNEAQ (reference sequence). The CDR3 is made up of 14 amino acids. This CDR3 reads CASSIQGAREKLFF. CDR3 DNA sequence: TGTGCCAGCAGCATACAGGGGGCGCGCGAAAAACTGTTTTTT.

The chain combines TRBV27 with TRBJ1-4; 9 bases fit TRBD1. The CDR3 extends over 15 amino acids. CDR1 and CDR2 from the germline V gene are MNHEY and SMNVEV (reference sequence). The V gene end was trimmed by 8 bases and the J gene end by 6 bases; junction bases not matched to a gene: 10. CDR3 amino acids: CASALVGQGHEKLFF. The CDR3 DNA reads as TGTGCCAGCGCTTTAGTGGGACAGGGTCATGAAAAACTGTTTTTT.